These 24 T cell receptor beta chains were all obtained from the same sample, sequenced in a study of T-cell reconstitution after alpha-beta-depleted transplantation in children. The TCRbeta library incorporated unique molecular identifiers. Each CDR3 protein is one row after TCRdb ran MiXCR on the PCR reads. The sample records almost 600,000 distinct CDR3 sequences, roughly 27% being singletons. The sequencing used PBMCs, collected before TCRalphabeta/CD19-depleted stem cell transplant. Receptors originate from a boy under three years old with Wiskott-Aldrich syndrome, due to receive a stem cell transplant.

This chain connects TRBV4-1 to TRBJ2-5; 7 bases map to TRBD1. The ends lost 4 bases at V and 1 base at J; junction bases unmatched: 6. This CDR3 comprises 15 residues. The V gene's germline CDR1 is MGHRA and CDR2 YSYEKL. The CDR3 reads CASSLPGQTQETQYF. The CDR3 DNA sequence: TGCGCCAGCAGCCTACCGGGACAGACCCAAGAGACCCAGTACTTC.

This clonotype has a handful of counts. The chain employs TRBV29-1 and TRBJ2-7; TRBD1 matches at 10 bases. The CDR3 length is 13 residues. Germline V gene data show CDR1 as SQVTM and CDR2 as ANQGSEA. Germline trimming cut 4 bases from V and 6 bases from J; bases unmatched to any gene: 6. CDR3 loop: CSVGGQGFSEQYF. Here the CDR3 DNA reads TGCAGCGTTGGGGGACAGGGGTTTTCCGAGCAGTACTTC.

This clonotype has more than one count but fewer than ten. The chain combines TRBV2 with TRBJ2-7; 9 bases line up with TRBD1. Looked up from germline, CDR1 is SNHLY and CDR2 is FYNNEI. Trimming cost V 6 bases and J 6 bases; bases outside gene matches: 6. The CDR3 length is 13 residues. This chain's CDR3 is CASSLDRGLEQYF. Here the CDR3 DNA reads TGTGCCAGCAGCCTGGACAGGGGCCTCGAGCAGTACTTC. Complete variable domain (other parts from reference TRBV2 and TRBJ2-7): EPEVTQTPSHQVTQMGQEVILRCVPISNHLYFYWYRQILGQKVEFLVSFYNNEISEKSEIFDDQFSVERPDGSNFTLKIRSTKLEDSAMYFCASSLDRGLEQYFGPGTRLTVT.

V is TRBV9 and J is TRBJ2-1; D possibly matches TRBD1 or TRBD2 (5 bases each). Trimming removed 0 bases at V and 4 bases at J, with 20 bases between. The germline V gene encodes CDR1 SGDLS and CDR2 YYNGEE. CDR3 length: 18 residues. The CDR3 DNA follows: TGTGCCAGCAGCGTAGCCCCACCGGGACGGAAACTTTACAATGAGCAGTTCTTC. This codes for CASSVAPPGRKLYNEQFF.

This clonotype was seen a handful of times. The J gene is TRBJ2-1, the V gene TRBV12-3 or TRBV12-4; D unclear. This CDR3 spans 13 amino acids. Trimming took 3 bases from V and 8 from J, leaving 11 bases between them. The CDR3 reads CASSFTSAYEQFF. The CDR3 DNA reads as TGTGCCAGCAGTTTTACAAGTGCCTATGAGCAGTTCTTC.

The table lists this clonotype with a few counts. The V gene is TRBV7-6, the J gene TRBJ2-4; the match to TRBD2 covers 9 bases. V shed 6 bases, J shed 6 bases, and the junction held 3 bases outside the gene matches. The V gene's germline CDR1 is SGHVS and CDR2 FNYEAQ. This CDR3 spans 13 amino acids. The CDR3 DNA sequence: TGTGCCAGCAGTAAAGCGGGAGGAAACATTCAGTACTTC. It is translated as CASSKAGGNIQYF.

For this clonotype: The CDR3 ends on some other residue instead of the conserved phenylalanine or tryptophan, so this is likely a read error. The chain links TRBV6-2 or TRBV6-3 to TRBJ1-1; 8 nucleotides agree with TRBD1. CDR1 and CDR2 (germline): MNHEY, SVGEGT. CDR3 length: 16 amino acids. After removal of 7 bases from V and 3 bases from J, the junction contained 13 bases not matched to a gene. The CDR3 DNA reads TGTGCCAGCACTCCAAAACGACAGGGGTTGTACACTGAAGCTTTCCTT. Encoded protein: CASTPKRQGLYTEAFL.

This clonotype was counted only a few times. The chain recombines TRBV20-1 with TRBJ2-1; D is unresolved. V was shortened by 0 bases and J by 3 bases, with 12 bases between the two germline ends. CDR3 size: 15 residues. Germline CDR1 is DFQATT and CDR2 is SNEGSKA (reference sequence). In DNA, the CDR3 is TGCAGTGCTAGAGAGAGAGGCATTTTCTACAATGAGCAGTTCTTC. Its protein product is CSARERGIFYNEQFF.

The chain is built from TRBV7-8 and TRBJ2-3; D unclear. V dropped 7 bases and J dropped 9 bases, with 23 bases sitting between them. This CDR3 contains 15 residues. CDR1 is SGHVS and CDR2 is FQNEAQ in the germline V gene. The CDR3 is CASTFGNLEAQTQYF. CDR3 nucleotide sequence: TGTGCCAGCACCTTTGGAAACCTAGAGGCCCAGACGCAGTATTTT. The full variable domain, with the rest looked up from reference TRBV7-8 and TRBJ2-3, is GAGVSQSPRYKVAKRGQDVALRCDPISGHVSLFWYQQALGQGPEFLTYFQNEAQLDKSGLPSDRFFAERPEGSVSTLKIQRTQQEDSAVYLCASTFGNLEAQTQYFGPGTRLTVL.

CDR3 nucleotides: TGCGCCAGCACAGGACGAGATACGCAGTATTTT. Encoded protein: CASTGRDTQYF. This chain uses TRBV5-1 with TRBJ2-3; D call uncertain. The CDR3 consists of 11 residues. Trimming took off 6 bases at V and 5 bases at J, with 7 bases between the two ends. CDR1 and CDR2 from the germline V gene are SGHRS and YFSETQ.

The rearrangement links TRBV6-1 to TRBJ2-1, with TRBD1 matching 7 bases. The CDR3 covers 16 residues. CDR1 and CDR2 (germline): MNHNS, SASEGT. V gave up 6 bases and J gave up 0 bases; unmatched junction bases: 8. CDR3: CASRRRGPSSYNEQFF. The CDR3 bases are TGTGCCAGCAGGCGTAGGGGGCCCAGCTCCTACAATGAGCAGTTCTTC.

This clonotype was seen a few times. The CDR3 nucleotides read TGCGCCAGCAGCTTAACTAGCGGGAGTATTATAGATACGCAGTATTTT. Protein: CASSLTSGSIIDTQYF. The gene calls are TRBV10-2 and TRBJ2-3; 11 bases map to TRBD2. The CDR3 runs 16 residues. Germline V gene sequence: CDR1 WSHSY, CDR2 SAAADI. J gave up 5 bases and V 6 bases, and 10 bases lay outside the gene matches.

The J gene is TRBJ2-7, the V gene TRBV5-1; D unresolved. The germline V gene encodes CDR1 SGHRS and CDR2 YFSETQ. The CDR3 totals 15 residues. The ends were cut back, 6 bases at V and 0 bases at J, with 16 bases in the middle. CDR3 coding DNA: TGCGCCAGCACAACCGACGCCACATCCTCCTACGAGCAGTACTTC. It codes for CASTTDATSSYEQYF.

The V and J genes are TRBV29-1 and TRBJ2-7; 8 positions match TRBD2. V was pared by 7 bases and J by 2 bases, with 13 bases of the junction left unmatched. Per germline, CDR1 SQVTM and CDR2 ANQGSEA. This CDR3 is 15 amino acids long. The CDR3 loop reads CSAWALAGGAYEQYF. CDR3 DNA sequence: TGCAGCGCCTGGGCTCTAGCGGGCGGGGCCTACGAGCAGTACTTC.

The V call is TRBV5-1, the J call TRBJ2-2; D may be TRBD1 (6 bases). Germline V CDR1 and CDR2: SGHRS, YFSETQ. The CDR3 is 15 amino acids. Trimming pared 4 bases from V and 3 bases from J, leaving 13 bases between. The CDR3 here is CASSDPGHHTGELFF. In nucleotides, the CDR3 is TGCGCCAGCAGCGACCCGGGACATCACACCGGGGAGCTGTTTTTT.

The rearrangement joins TRBV5-1 to TRBJ2-7; D unresolved. The CDR3 loop spans 14 amino acids. V was trimmed by 0 bases and J by 3 bases, leaving 10 bases between them. Germline lookup yields CDR1 SGHRS and CDR2 YFSETQ. The CDR3 protein is CASSLEQTYYEQYF. The CDR3 nucleotides read TGCGCCAGCAGCTTGGAGCAGACGTACTACGAGCAGTACTTC.

The J gene is TRBJ2-1, the V gene TRBV5-6; D gene unclear. The CDR3 covers 14 residues. Between the trimmed V and J ends, which lost 1 base and 5 bases, there was a span of 10 bases. In germline, CDR1 is SGHDT, CDR2 YYEEEE. CDR3 in DNA: TGTGCCAGCAGCTTGTGGGCCCAGAACAATGAGCAGTTCTTC. It is translated as CASSLWAQNNEQFF.

The V gene is TRBV20-1, the J gene TRBJ2-1; 9 nucleotides align to TRBD2. Germline loops: CDR1 DFQATT, CDR2 SNEGSKA (reference sequence). After removal of 6 bases from V and 9 bases from J, the junction contained 3 bases not matched to a gene. The CDR3 extends over 11 amino acids. In nucleotides, the CDR3 is TGCAGTGCAATGACTAGCGGTGAGCAGTTCTTC. Its protein product is CSAMTSGEQFF.

This clonotype was observed a handful of times. The CDR3, as DNA: TGTGCCAGCAGCCCGACCCAGGGGTCGTACACTGAAGCTTTCTTT. This translates into CASSPTQGSYTEAFF. The chain uses TRBV7-9 and TRBJ1-1; the D gene is possibly TRBD1 (6 bases). The CDR3 totals 15 residues. CDR1 SEHNR and CDR2 FQNEAQ come from the germline V gene (reference sequence). Trimming removed 5 bases at V and 3 bases at J, with 16 bases between.

The genes are TRBV10-3 and TRBJ1-2; D gene ambiguous. The CDR3 extends over 13 amino acids. The germline V and J ends were trimmed by 6 bases and 3 bases, with 11 bases remaining between them. Germline values: CDR1 ENHRY, CDR2 SYGVKD. Here the CDR3 DNA reads TGTGCCATCAGCCAAGCCTCTGACTATGGCTACACCTTC. Protein sequence: CAISQASDYGYTF.

The CDR3 protein is CASSSSSGRGDTQYF. In DNA, the CDR3 is TGCGCCAGCAGCTCGTCTAGCGGGAGAGGGGATACGCAGTATTTT. J is TRBJ2-3 and V is TRBV5-1, with 10 bases matching TRBD2. The germline V gene encodes CDR1 SGHRS and CDR2 YFSETQ. Germline trimming cut 3 bases from V and 6 bases from J; bases unmatched to any gene: 7. The length of the CDR3 is 15 residues.

This chain joins TRBV3-1 and TRBJ2-7; D unresolved. The V gene's germline CDR1 is LGHDT and CDR2 YNNKEL (reference sequence). With 1 base removed from V and 1 base from J, the gap between germline ends came to 17 bases. This CDR3 spans 17 amino acids. In DNA, the CDR3 is TGTGCCAGCAGCCAAGGAATCCCGTCGACCATATCCTACGAGCAGTACTTC. The encoded protein is CASSQGIPSTISYEQYF.

The table lists this clonotype with a few counts. The rearrangement uses TRBV5-1 and TRBJ2-7, with D tentatively TRBD2 (5 bases). The CDR3 covers 15 residues. Germline CDR1 reads SGHRS; CDR2 reads YFSETQ. V lost 1 base and J 2 bases, leaving 13 bases between the germline ends. CDR3 bases: TGCGCCAGCAGCTTGATAGCGTTGATTGCCTACGAGCAGTACTTC. Amino acids: CASSLIALIAYEQYF.

The J gene is TRBJ2-2, the V gene TRBV3-1, with D possibly being TRBD1 or TRBD2 (5 bases each). The CDR3 runs 14 residues. Per the germline V gene, CDR1 is LGHDT and CDR2 is YNNKEL (reference sequence). V was shortened by 0 bases and J by 5 bases, with 7 bases between the two germline ends. CDR3 protein: CASSQEGETGELFF. DNA for the CDR3: TGTGCCAGCAGCCAAGAGGGGGAAACCGGGGAGCTGTTTTTT.